Each of the 30 T cell receptor beta chains below was sequenced from the same sample in a study of blood T cell repertoires in COVID-19. TCRdb keeps only in-frame clones here, not all; method: immunoSEQ multiplex PCR. The sample has some 200,000 clones, around 90% seen once; the top ten hold approximately 7.2%. Sequenced: PBMCs or T cells enriched from blood (not recorded which). These receptor sequences come from a man aged 25-45 years in a cohort exposed to, infected with or recovered from COVID-19 (not recorded which).

This clone appeared once. V is TRBV7-9 and J is TRBJ2-1, with TRBD1 identical over 8 bases. The ends lost 1 base at V and 7 bases at J; junction bases unmatched: 12. Germline values: CDR1 SEHNR, CDR2 FQNEAQ (reference sequence). CDR3 length equals 17 residues. Written as DNA, the CDR3 is TGTGCCAGCAGCTTAGTACCTCGACCAGACAGGGGAAATGAGCAGTTCTTC. It codes for CASSLVPRPDRGNEQFF.

The chain employs TRBV4-1 and TRBJ2-1; 8 positions match TRBD2. Germline-derived CDR1 and CDR2 are MGHRA and YSYEKL. V was clipped by 1 base and J by 9 bases; unmatched bases: 11. The CDR3 contains 16 residues. The chain's CDR3 is CASSQGTGGGRSEQFF. As DNA, the CDR3 is TGCGCCAGCAGCCAAGGGACGGGAGGGGGGAGGAGTGAGCAGTTCTTC.

This chain joins TRBV19 and TRBJ2-7; TRBD1 aligns across 8 bases. V was clipped by 7 bases and J by 3 bases; unmatched bases: 5. The V gene's germline CDR1 is LNHDA and CDR2 SQIVND (reference sequence). This CDR3 spans 13 amino acids. The CDR3 sequence: CASTRTGSYEQYF. The DNA for the CDR3 is TGTGCCAGTACCCGGACAGGGAGCTACGAGCAGTACTTC.

The CDR3 region is CASSLGGGQAQPQHF. The CDR3 nucleotides read TGTGCCAGCAGCTTAGGGGGGGGTCAGGCTCAGCCCCAGCATTTT. The chain couples TRBV7-8 to TRBJ1-5; perhaps TRBD1 as D (5 bases). V was pared by 1 base and J by 6 bases, with 13 bases between. CDR3 length equals 15 residues. CDR1 and CDR2 from the germline V gene are SGHVS and FQNEAQ.

The chain employs TRBV5-1 and TRBJ2-7; D possibly corresponds to TRBD1 (5 bases). CDR1 is SGHRS and CDR2 is YFSETQ in the germline V gene. The CDR3 covers 13 residues. Trimming shortened V by 5 bases and J by 4 bases, and 13 bases separated the two germline ends. The CDR3 spells CASSEAGNYEQYF. In DNA, the CDR3 is TGCGCCAGCAGTGAGGCAGGGAATTACGAGCAGTACTTC.

The V gene is TRBV18, the J gene TRBJ1-2; 10 positions match TRBD1. CDR3 length equals 15 residues. Trimming took 3 bases from V and 6 from J; bases not matched to a gene: 7. CDR1 and CDR2 (germline): KGHSH, LQKENI. DNA of the CDR3: TGTGCCAGCTCACCGACAGGGGGCTTCGGTAATGGCTACACCTTC. Residues: CASSPTGGFGNGYTF.

In its sample, this clone was seen once. The V and J genes are TRBV7-3 and TRBJ2-5; 7 nucleotides line up with TRBD2. Germline CDR1 is SGHTA and CDR2 is FQGTGA. The CDR3 is 15 amino acids. J lost 5 bases, V lost 5 bases, and 11 bases had no gene match. CDR3 region: CASSRTRAGRETQYF. In nucleotides, the CDR3 is TGTGCCAGCAGCCGGACTAGGGCCGGTCGGGAGACCCAGTACTTC.

The chain recombines TRBV9 with TRBJ2-1; TRBD2 agrees at 16 bases. The V gene's germline CDR1 is SGDLS and CDR2 YYNGEE. V gave up 0 bases and J gave up 9 bases; unmatched junction bases: 9. This CDR3 is 18 amino acids long. The CDR3 protein is CASSVDLGLAGGPAEQFF. The CDR3 DNA is TGTGCCAGCAGCGTAGACTTGGGACTAGCGGGAGGGCCTGCTGAGCAGTTCTTC.

The sample holds one count of this clone. This chain uses TRBV11-1 with TRBJ1-1; D call uncertain. V lost 1 base and J 0 bases, leaving 6 bases between the germline ends. Germline CDR1 reads SGHAT; CDR2 reads FQDESV (reference sequence). The CDR3 totals 14 residues. CDR3 sequence: CASSLGSVNTEAFF. The CDR3, as DNA: TGTGCCAGCAGCTTAGGGTCAGTGAACACTGAAGCTTTCTTT.

The V and J genes are TRBV7-2 and TRBJ2-7; D unclear. V was shortened by 4 bases and J by 2 bases, with 15 bases between the two germline ends. CDR1 and CDR2 (germline): SGHTA, FQGNSA. There are 15 residues in the CDR3. In DNA form, the CDR3 reads TGTGCCAGCAGCTCAACCTCCACTATCACCTACGAGCAGTACTTC. This gives the protein CASSSTSTITYEQYF.

The chain joins TRBV15 to TRBJ1-5; tentative D call: TRBD1 (6 bases). Germline CDR1 LNHNV, CDR2 YYDKDF (reference sequence). This CDR3 has 12 residues. V lost 5 bases and J lost 6, with 8 bases in between. CDR3 residues: CATSQGGQPQHF. The CDR3 coding sequence is TGTGCCACCAGCCAAGGGGGTCAGCCCCAGCATTTT.

This chain uses TRBV19 with TRBJ1-5; 10 bases line up with TRBD1. Germline V CDR1 and CDR2: LNHDA, SQIVND (reference sequence). This CDR3 has 15 residues. With 8 bases clipped from V and 4 bases from J, the junction kept 8 bases outside the gene matches. The CDR3 sequence is CASQQGTGDNQPQHF. The CDR3, as DNA: TGTGCCAGTCAACAGGGGACAGGGGATAATCAGCCCCAGCATTTT.

The CDR3 loop reads CASRAYRDRATEAFF. CDR3 DNA sequence: TGTGCCAGCAGAGCCTATAGGGACAGGGCCACTGAAGCTTTCTTT. V gene TRBV28 combines with J gene TRBJ1-1, with 9 bases that match TRBD1. CDR1 is MDHEN, CDR2 SYDVKM, per germline. This CDR3 has 15 amino acids. V dropped 6 bases and J dropped 4; count of bases not matched to a gene: 9.

In DNA form, the CDR3 reads TGTGCCAGCAGGGAGGACCGAGAAAACATTCAGTACTTC. This gives the protein CASREDRENIQYF. The V and J genes are TRBV2 and TRBJ2-4; perhaps TRBD2 as D (5 bases). Germline-derived CDR1 and CDR2 are SNHLY and FYNNEI. The CDR3 is 13 amino acids. Trimming took 6 bases from V and 5 from J, leaving 11 bases between them.

V is TRBV7-3 and J is TRBJ2-2; D ambiguous. CDR1 and CDR2 (germline): SGHTA, FQGTGA. Trimming removed 2 bases from V and 5 bases from J, with 9 bases in between. This CDR3 comprises 14 residues. CDR3 nucleotides: TGTGCCAGCAGCTTACCCACAGAGACCGGGGAGCTGTTTTTT. Its protein is CASSLPTETGELFF.

This sequence joins TRBV4-2 and TRBJ2-7; D uncertain. In germline, CDR1 is LGHNA, CDR2 YNFKEQ. The CDR3 length is 14 residues. Trimming stripped 3 bases from V and 0 bases from J, with 9 bases between. This CDR3 is CASSHPKSSYEQYF. The CDR3 DNA follows: TGTGCCAGCAGCCACCCGAAGAGCTCCTACGAGCAGTACTTC.

This clone appeared a few times. This chain links TRBV28 with TRBJ2-7; D gene unclear. V was pared by 6 bases and J by 6 bases, with 12 bases between. This CDR3 comprises 12 residues. Germline lookup yields CDR1 MDHEN and CDR2 SYDVKM. DNA of the CDR3: TGTGCCAGCAGCCTTCAGCCTAGCGAGCAGTACTTC. It encodes CASSLQPSEQYF.

This sequence joins TRBV28 and TRBJ2-3; 8 bases are shared with TRBD1. The CDR3 contains 16 residues. Germline CDR1 MDHEN, CDR2 SYDVKM. J gave up 3 bases and V 6 bases, and 11 bases lay outside the gene matches. The CDR3 is CASSPSRGRPTDTQYF. The CDR3 region has the DNA TGTGCCAGCAGCCCCAGCAGGGGGCGGCCGACAGATACGCAGTATTTT.

The J gene is TRBJ2-7, the V gene TRBV19, with 7 bases that match TRBD1. CDR1 and CDR2 from the germline V gene are LNHDA and SQIVND (reference sequence). The CDR3 is 15 residues long. With 4 bases clipped from V and 4 bases from J, the junction kept 10 bases outside the gene matches. CDR3 loop: CASSTTGTANYEQYF. Here the CDR3 DNA reads TGTGCCAGTAGTACGACCGGGACAGCTAATTACGAGCAGTACTTC. Full variable domain (outside the CDR3, taken from reference TRBV19 and TRBJ2-7): DGGITQSPKYLFRKEGQNVTLSCEQNLNHDAMYWYRQDPGQGLRLIYYSQIVNDFQKGDIAEGYSVSREKKESFPLTVTSAQKNPTAFYLCASSTTGTANYEQYFGPGTRLTVT.

Note on this clone: The sample holds other DNA sequences that translate to the same CDR3. The chain joins TRBV27 to TRBJ1-2, with 8 bases that match TRBD1. V shed 6 bases and J 7 bases; nucleotides not matched to a gene: 10. This CDR3 contains 14 residues. CDR1 and CDR2 (germline): MNHEY, SMNVEV (reference sequence). The CDR3 region is CASRPVTGGGGYTF. The CDR3 coding sequence is TGTGCCAGCAGACCTGTCACAGGGGGTGGTGGCTACACCTTC.

The genes are TRBV19 and TRBJ2-2; perhaps TRBD1 as D (6 bases). The CDR3 is 18 residues long. Germline CDR1 reads LNHDA; CDR2 reads SQIVND (reference sequence). Trimming cost V 2 bases and J 3 bases, with 19 bases left between them. The CDR3 DNA is TGTGCCAGTAGTATAACTAAGGACAGTCCCGGGGACACCGGGGAGCTGTTTTTT. Translating it yields CASSITKDSPGDTGELFF. Combining the CDR3 with reference TRBV19 and TRBJ2-2 gives the whole variable domain DGGITQSPKYLFRKEGQNVTLSCEQNLNHDAMYWYRQDPGQGLRLIYYSQIVNDFQKGDIAEGYSVSREKKESFPLTVTSAQKNPTAFYLCASSITKDSPGDTGELFFGEGSRLTVL.

This chain uses TRBV16 with TRBJ1-2; D remains ambiguous. The CDR3 runs to 17 residues. V was pared by 1 base and J by 4 bases, with 19 bases between. In germline, CDR1 is KGHSY, CDR2 FQNENV. CDR3 residues: CASSQFGEEGAGYGYTF. CDR3 DNA: TGTGCCAGCAGCCAATTTGGGGAAGAGGGCGCGGGCTATGGCTACACCTTC.

This sequence joins TRBV28 and TRBJ1-5; D unresolved. Trimming pared 5 bases from V and 0 bases from J, leaving 20 bases between. Per the germline V gene, CDR1 is MDHEN and CDR2 is SYDVKM. The CDR3 runs to 18 residues. CDR3 in DNA: TGTGCCAGCAGTCGGCGGAAGAACAACTACTATAGCAATCAGCCCCAGCATTTT. Translation: CASSRRKNNYYSNQPQHF.

The chain recombines TRBV12-5 with TRBJ2-1; no definite D call. V lost 3 bases to trimming and J lost 4 bases, with 19 bases between them. CDR1 LGHNT and CDR2 FRNRAP come from the germline V gene. This CDR3 has 17 amino acids. The CDR3 coding sequence is TGTGCTAGTGGTTTACGCCGTGCGTTAGTTCATTACAATGAGCAGTTCTTC. It is translated as CASGLRRALVHYNEQFF.

The chain is built from TRBV27 and TRBJ2-7; TRBD2 matches at 13 bases. Trimming took 3 bases from V and 3 from J; bases not matched to a gene: 2. This CDR3 contains 15 residues. CDR1 MNHEY and CDR2 SMNVEV come from the germline V gene (reference sequence). The CDR3 DNA follows: TGTGCCAGCAGTTTTTGGACTAGCGGGAGCTACGAGCAGTACTTC. It yields the protein CASSFWTSGSYEQYF.

The V call is TRBV12-3 or TRBV12-4, the J call TRBJ2-5; D unresolved. V lost 5 bases to trimming and J lost 4 bases, with 11 bases between them. This CDR3 is 13 amino acids long. CDR3 nucleotides: TGTGCCAGCAGTCAGATGGTCCCAGAGACCCAGTACTTC. Translated: CASSQMVPETQYF.

The rearrangement joins TRBV24-1 to TRBJ2-1, with a possible D match to TRBD2 (5 bases). V lost 3 bases and J lost 9, with 17 bases in between. Germline CDR1 and CDR2: KGHDR and SFDVKD. This CDR3 spans 15 amino acids. CDR3 region: CATSDKRDRWAEQFF. For the CDR3, the DNA is TGTGCCACCAGTGATAAGAGGGATAGGTGGGCTGAGCAGTTCTTC.

This clone was observed a single time. The chain employs TRBV14 and TRBJ2-2; no definite D call. The germline CDR1 and CDR2 sequences are SGHDN and FVKESK. V lost 0 bases and J 1 base, leaving 3 bases between the germline ends. The length of the CDR3 is 14 residues. The DNA for the CDR3 is TGTGCCAGCAGCCAAGACTTGAACACCGGGGAGCTGTTTTTT. It specifies CASSQDLNTGELFF.

The rearrangement joins TRBV9 to TRBJ1-1; 7 nucleotides align to TRBD1. V trimming: 3 bases; J trimming: 0 bases; junction bases outside the gene matches: 5. The CDR3 spans 15 residues. Germline lookup yields CDR1 SGDLS and CDR2 YYNGEE. CDR3 bases: TGTGCCAGCAGCGCCGAGACAGGGATGAACACTGAAGCTTTCTTT. Amino acids: CASSAETGMNTEAFF.

The count of this clone is one. The chain recombines TRBV29-1 with TRBJ1-5, with D perhaps matching TRBD1 (5 bases). This CDR3 contains 13 residues. Germline loops: CDR1 SQVTM, CDR2 ANQGSEA. Trimming cost V 5 bases and J 7 bases, with 15 bases left between them. In DNA form, the CDR3 reads TGCAGCGTTCAGCGAGGGAGGGGACAGCCCCAGCATTTT. It encodes CSVQRGRGQPQHF. Supplemented by reference TRBV29-1 and TRBJ1-5, the full variable domain reads SAVISQKPSRDICQRGTSLTIQCQVDSQVTMMFWYRQQPGQSLTLIATANQGSEATYESGFVIDKFPISRPNLTFSTLTVSNMSPEDSSIYLCSVQRGRGQPQHFGDGTRLSIL.